This T cell receptor beta chain originates from a study of control samples from healthy donors and cancer patients. There are 13 residues in the CDR3. Trimming removed 0 bases from V and 5 bases from J, with 5 bases in between. Germline CDR1 reads MNHEY; CDR2 reads SVGEGT. Measured with immunoSEQ multiplex PCR; TCRdb has only the in-frame clones, and not every one. The sample records around 93,000 clones, about 90% being singletons. The sequence came from a man aged 25 to 45 in good health. Sequencing was carried out using blood. The rearrangement uses TRBV6-2 or TRBV6-3 and TRBJ1-5; D gene ambiguous. The CDR3 is CASSYSRDQPQHF. The CDR3 DNA sequence: TGTGCCAGCAGTTACTCTAGGGATCAGCCCCAGCATTTT.